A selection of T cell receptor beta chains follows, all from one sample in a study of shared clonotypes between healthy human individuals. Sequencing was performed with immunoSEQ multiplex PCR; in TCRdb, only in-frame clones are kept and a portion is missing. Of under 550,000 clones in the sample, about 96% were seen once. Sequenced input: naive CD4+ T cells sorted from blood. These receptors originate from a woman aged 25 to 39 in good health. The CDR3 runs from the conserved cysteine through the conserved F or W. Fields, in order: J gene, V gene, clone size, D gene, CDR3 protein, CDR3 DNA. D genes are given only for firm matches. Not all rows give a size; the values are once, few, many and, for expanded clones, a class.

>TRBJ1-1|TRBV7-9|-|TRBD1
CASTLGYRGAEVWTEAFF
TGTGCCAGCACCTTAGGGTACAGGGGTGCGGAGGTGTGGACTGAAGCTTTCTTT
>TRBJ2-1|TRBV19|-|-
CASSSWTGGSEQFF
TGTGCCAGTAGTAGCTGGACCGGAGGGAGCGAGCAGTTCTTC
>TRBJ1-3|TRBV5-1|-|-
CASSLQQGSGNTIYF
TGCGCCAGCAGCCTACAACAGGGCTCTGGAAACACCATATATTTT
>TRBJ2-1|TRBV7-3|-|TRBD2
CASSLEGSGSYLREQFF
TGTGCCAGCAGCTTAGAGGGTAGCGGGAGCTACCTTCGGGAGCAGTTCTTC
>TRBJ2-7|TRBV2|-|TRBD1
CASSEFPQGAQVYEQYF
TGTGCCAGCAGTGAATTCCCACAGGGGGCTCAGGTGTACGAGCAGTACTTC
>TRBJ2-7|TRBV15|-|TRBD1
CATSRPDRGLRDEQYF
TGTGCCACCAGCAGACCGGACAGGGGCCTAAGAGACGAGCAGTACTTC
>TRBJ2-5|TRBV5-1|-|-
CASSLAIGRAQETQYF
TGCGCCAGCAGCTTGGCAATCGGCAGGGCCCAAGAGACCCAGTACTTC
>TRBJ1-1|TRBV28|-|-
CASSLPRGTEAFF
TGTGCCAGCAGTTTACCCCGTGGCACTGAAGCTTTCTTT
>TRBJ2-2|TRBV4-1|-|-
CASSQESRTTNTGELFF
TGCGCCAGCAGCCAAGAGAGTAGGACTACCAACACCGGGGAGCTGTTTTTT
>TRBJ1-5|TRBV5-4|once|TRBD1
CASSKDRGYNQPQHF
TGTGCCAGCAGCAAGGACAGGGGCTACAATCAGCCCCAGCATTTT
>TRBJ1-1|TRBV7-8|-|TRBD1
CASSTRQGLTEAFF
TGTGCCAGCAGCACCCGACAGGGGCTAACTGAAGCTTTCTTT
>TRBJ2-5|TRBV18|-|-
CASSPGQGIQETQYF
TGTGCCAGCTCACCGGGTCAGGGCATTCAAGAGACCCAGTACTTC
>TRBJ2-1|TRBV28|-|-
CATRTDDNEQFF
TGTGCCACGCGGACGGACGACAATGAGCAGTTCTTC
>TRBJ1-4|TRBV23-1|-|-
CASSHVAYGRSTNEKLFF
TGCGCCAGCAGTCATGTGGCCTACGGGAGATCAACTAATGAAAAACTGTTTTTT
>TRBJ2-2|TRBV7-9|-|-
CASSLALAAGELFF
TGTGCCAGCAGCTTAGCGCTTGCAGCCGGGGAGCTGTTTTTT